This T cell receptor (beta chain) comes out of a study of blood T cells in healthy people across ages. Using a J-beta primer mix together with a sample-barcoded 5' primer, a second PCR was run for about 6 to 11 cycles. TCRdb passed the 5' RACE reads through MiXCR, listing each CDR3 protein once. In the table there are 1.5 million to 2 million distinct CDR3 sequences, 39% of which are singletons. This TCR was sampled from a human donor in good health. Material: blood.

CDR3 nucleotides: TGTGCCAGCAGCTTAGATCATAAGCTAAAAGAGACCCAGTACTTC. Its protein is CASSLDHKLKETQYF. The chain links TRBV11-3 to TRBJ2-5; no clear D gene. The CDR3 loop spans 15 amino acids. V dropped 0 bases and J dropped 3 bases, with 11 bases sitting between them. CDR1 and CDR2 (germline): SGHNT, YENEEA.